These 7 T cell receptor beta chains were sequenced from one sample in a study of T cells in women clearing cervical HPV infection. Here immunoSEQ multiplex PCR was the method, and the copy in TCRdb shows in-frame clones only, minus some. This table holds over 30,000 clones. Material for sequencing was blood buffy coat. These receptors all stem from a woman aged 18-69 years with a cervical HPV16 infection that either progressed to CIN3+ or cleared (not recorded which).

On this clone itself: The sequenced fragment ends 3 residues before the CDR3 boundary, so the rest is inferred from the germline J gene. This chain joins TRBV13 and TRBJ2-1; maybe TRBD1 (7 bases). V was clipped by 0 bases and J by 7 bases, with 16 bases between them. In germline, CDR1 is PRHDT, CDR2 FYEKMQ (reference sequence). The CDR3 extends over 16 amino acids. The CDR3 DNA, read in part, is TGTGCCAGCAGCTTAGGTGGAGGGGGCGCGTTGAATGAG. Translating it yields CASSLGGGGALNE. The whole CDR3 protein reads CASSLGGGGALNEQFF.

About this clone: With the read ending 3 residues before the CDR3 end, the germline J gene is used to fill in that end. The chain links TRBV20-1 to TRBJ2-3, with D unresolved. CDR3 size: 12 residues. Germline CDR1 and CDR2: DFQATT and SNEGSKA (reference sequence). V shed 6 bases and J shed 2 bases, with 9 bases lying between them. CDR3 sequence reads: CSASQNTDTQYF. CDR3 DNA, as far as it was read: TGCAGTGCAAGTCAGAACACAGATACG.

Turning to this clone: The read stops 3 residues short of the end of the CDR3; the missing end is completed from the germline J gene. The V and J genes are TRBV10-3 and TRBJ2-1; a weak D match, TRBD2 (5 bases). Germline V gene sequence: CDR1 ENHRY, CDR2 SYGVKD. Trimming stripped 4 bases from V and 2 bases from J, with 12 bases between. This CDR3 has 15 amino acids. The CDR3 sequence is CAISATGVAYNEQFF. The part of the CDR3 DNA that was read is TGTGCCATCAGTGCCACCGGGGTAGCCTACAATGAG.

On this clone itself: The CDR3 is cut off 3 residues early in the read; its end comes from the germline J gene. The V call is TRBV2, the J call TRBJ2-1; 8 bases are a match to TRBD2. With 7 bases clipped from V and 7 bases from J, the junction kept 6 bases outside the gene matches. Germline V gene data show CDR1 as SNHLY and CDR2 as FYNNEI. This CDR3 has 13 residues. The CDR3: CASTGGPSNEQFF. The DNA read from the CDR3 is TGTGCCAGCACGGGGGGGCCTTCAAATGAG.

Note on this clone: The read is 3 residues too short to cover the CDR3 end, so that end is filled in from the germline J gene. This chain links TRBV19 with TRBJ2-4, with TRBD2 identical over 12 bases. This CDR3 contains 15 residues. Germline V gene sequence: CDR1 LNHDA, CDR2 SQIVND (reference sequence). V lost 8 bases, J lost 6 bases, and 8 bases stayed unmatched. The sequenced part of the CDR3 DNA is TGTGCCAGTCGACTAGCGGGAGCCCGGGGAAACATT. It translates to CASRLAGARGNI. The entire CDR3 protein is CASRLAGARGNIQYF.

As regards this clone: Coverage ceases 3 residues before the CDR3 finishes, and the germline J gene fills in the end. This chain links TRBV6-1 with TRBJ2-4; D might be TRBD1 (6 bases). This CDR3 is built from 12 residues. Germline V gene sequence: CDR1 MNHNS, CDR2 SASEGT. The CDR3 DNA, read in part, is TGTGCCAGCAGTGAATACAGGGATGGT. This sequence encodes CASSEYRDG. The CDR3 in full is CASSEYRDGQYF.

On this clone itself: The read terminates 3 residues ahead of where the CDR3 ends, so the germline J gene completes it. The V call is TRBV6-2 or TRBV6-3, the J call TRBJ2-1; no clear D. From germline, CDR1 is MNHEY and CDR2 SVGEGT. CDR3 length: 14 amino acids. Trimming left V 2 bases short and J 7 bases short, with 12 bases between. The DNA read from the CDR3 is TGTGCCAGCAGTTACGCAGGTTTCGTGAATGAG. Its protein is CASSYAGFVNE. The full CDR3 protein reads CASSYAGFVNEQFF.